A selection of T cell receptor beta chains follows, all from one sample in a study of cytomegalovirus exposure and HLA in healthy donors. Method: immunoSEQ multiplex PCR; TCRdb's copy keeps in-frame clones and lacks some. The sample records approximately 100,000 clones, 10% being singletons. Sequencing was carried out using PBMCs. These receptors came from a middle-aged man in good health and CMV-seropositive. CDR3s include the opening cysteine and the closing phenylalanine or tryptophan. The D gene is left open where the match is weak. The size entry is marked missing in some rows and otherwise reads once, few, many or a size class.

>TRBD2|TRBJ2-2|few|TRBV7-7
CASSLLAGGHTGELFF
TGTGCTAGCAGCCTACTAGCGGGAGGGCACACCGGGGAGCTGTTTTTT
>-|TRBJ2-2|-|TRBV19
CASSIGVRSGELFF
TGTGCCAGTAGTATCGGTGTGCGTAGCGGGGAGCTGTTTTTT
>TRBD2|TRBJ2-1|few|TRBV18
CASSPQLGGSNEQFF
TGTGCCAGCTCACCACAACTAGGCGGGAGCAATGAGCAGTTCTTC
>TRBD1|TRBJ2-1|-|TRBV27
CASKRTGDNEQFF
TGTGCCAGCAAAAGGACAGGGGACAATGAGCAGTTCTTC
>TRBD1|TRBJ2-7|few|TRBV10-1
CASSEGQEPFYEQYF
TGCGCCAGCAGTGAGGGACAGGAGCCCTTCTACGAGCAGTACTTC
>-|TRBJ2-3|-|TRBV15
CATSRDGGLRESYTDTQYF
TGTGCCACCAGCAGAGATGGAGGTTTGAGGGAGAGCTACACAGATACGCAGTATTTT
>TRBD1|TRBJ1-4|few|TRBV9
CASSGPGTGNEKLFF
TGTGCCAGCAGCGGGCCCGGGACAGGGAATGAAAAACTGTTTTTT
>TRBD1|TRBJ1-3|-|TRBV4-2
CASTSGGTGAYSGNTIYF
TGTGCCAGCACCTCTGGGGGGACAGGGGCTTACTCTGGAAACACCATATATTTT
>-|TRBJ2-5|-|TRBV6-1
CASRTENQETQYF
TGTGCCAGCAGGACGGAGAACCAAGAGACCCAGTACTTC
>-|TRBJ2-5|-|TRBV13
CASSSNQGRIETQYF
TGTGCCAGCAGCTCCAATCAGGGCCGAATAGAGACCCAGTACTTC
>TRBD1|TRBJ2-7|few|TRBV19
CASRPPSGQGAYEQYF
TGTGCCAGTAGACCACCTAGTGGACAGGGGGCCTACGAGCAGTACTTC
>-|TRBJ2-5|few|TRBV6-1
CASSQRETQYF
TGTGCCAGCAGCCAACGGGAGACCCAGTACTTC
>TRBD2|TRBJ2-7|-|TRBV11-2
CASSLILAGASEQYF
TGTGCCAGCAGCTTAATCCTAGCGGGAGCCAGCGAGCAGTACTTC
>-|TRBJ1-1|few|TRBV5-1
CASSGNPRLGTEAFF
TGCGCCAGCAGCGGAAACCCCCGACTGGGCACTGAAGCTTTCTTT
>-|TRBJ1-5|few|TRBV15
CATSRVVWGRGSNQPQHF
TGTGCCACCAGCAGAGTGGTTTGGGGACGGGGGTCAAATCAGCCCCAGCATTTT
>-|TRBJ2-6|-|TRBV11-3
CASKPRSSGANVLTF
TGTGCCAGCAAACCCAGAAGCTCTGGGGCCAACGTCCTGACTTTC
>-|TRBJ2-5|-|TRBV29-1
CSVEEARLQSRTQYF
TGCAGCGTTGAAGAGGCCAGACTGCAATCAAGGACCCAGTACTTC
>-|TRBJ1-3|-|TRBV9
CASSVASGNTIYF
TGTGCCAGCAGCGTGGCCTCTGGAAACACCATATATTTT
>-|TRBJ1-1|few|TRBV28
CASSRRGSTEAFF
TGTGCCAGCAGTCGAAGGGGGAGCACTGAAGCTTTCTTT
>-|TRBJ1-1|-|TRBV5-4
CASSGGGLNTEAFF
TGTGCCAGCAGCGGGGGGGGGTTGAACACTGAAGCTTTCTTT
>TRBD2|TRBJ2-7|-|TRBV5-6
CASSIGTSGLTYEQYF
TGTGCCAGCAGCATCGGGACTAGCGGACTCACCTACGAGCAGTACTTC
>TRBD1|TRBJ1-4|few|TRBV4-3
CASSHYRGLNEKLFF
TGCGCCAGCAGCCATTACAGGGGGTTGAATGAAAAACTGTTTTTT
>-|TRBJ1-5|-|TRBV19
CASSIWTDQPQHF
TGTGCCAGTAGTATTTGGACAGATCAGCCCCAGCATTTT
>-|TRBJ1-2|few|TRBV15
CATSRKTGLYGYTF
TGTGCCACCAGCAGAAAGACAGGCCTCTATGGCTACACCTTC
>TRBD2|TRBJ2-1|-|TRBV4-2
CASSQTSGGLGQFF
TGTGCCAGCAGCCAAACCTCGGGGGGACTTGGGCAGTTCTTC
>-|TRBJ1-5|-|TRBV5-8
CASSPQGSNQPQHF
TGTGCCAGCAGCCCTCAGGGGAGCAATCAGCCCCAGCATTTT
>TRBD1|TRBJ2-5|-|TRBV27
CASSSGTGGVETQYF
TGTGCCAGCAGTTCCGGGACAGGGGGTGTAGAGACCCAGTACTTC
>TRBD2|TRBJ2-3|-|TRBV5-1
CASSSAGPASTDTQYF
TGCGCCAGCAGCTCAGCGGGGCCGGCTAGCACAGATACGCAGTATTTT
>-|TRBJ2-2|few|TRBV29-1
CSVDGQNTGELFF
TGCAGCGTTGATGGACAGAACACCGGGGAGCTGTTTTTT
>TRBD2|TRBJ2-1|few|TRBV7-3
CASSLSPLAVSYNEQFF
TGTGCCAGCAGCTTAAGCCCCCTAGCGGTCTCCTACAATGAGCAGTTCTTC
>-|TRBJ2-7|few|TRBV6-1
CASSESRRGTGYF
TGTGCCAGCAGTGAATCACGTAGGGGGACGGGGTACTTC
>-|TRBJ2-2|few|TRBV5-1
CASSLVGRRTGELFF
TGCGCCAGCAGCTTGGTCGGGAGACGCACCGGGGAGCTGTTTTTT
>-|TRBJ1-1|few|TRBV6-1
CASRERPGVDTEAFF
TGTGCCAGCCGTGAACGCCCAGGGGTGGACACTGAAGCTTTCTTT
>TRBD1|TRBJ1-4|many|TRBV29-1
CSVGTGGAGEKLFF
TGCAGCGTTGGGACAGGGGGCGCCGGTGAAAAACTGTTTTTT
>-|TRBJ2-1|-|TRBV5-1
CASSLRGGSTYNEQFF
TGCGCCAGCAGCTTGAGGGGGGGCAGCACCTACAATGAGCAGTTCTTC
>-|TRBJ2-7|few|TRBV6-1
CASSEAAVSYEQYF
TGTGCCAGCAGTGAAGCGGCGGTCTCCTACGAGCAGTACTTC
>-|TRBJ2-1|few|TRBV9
CASSPVGSYYNEQFF
TGTGCCAGCAGCCCAGTGGGCTCCTACTACAATGAGCAGTTCTTC
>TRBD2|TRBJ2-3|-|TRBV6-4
CASGSGSPTDTQYF
TGTGCCAGCGGGAGCGGGAGTCCCACAGATACGCAGTATTTT
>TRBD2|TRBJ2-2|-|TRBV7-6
CASSEDASGSPLTGELFF
TGTGCCAGCAGCGAAGACGCTAGCGGGAGCCCTCTTACCGGGGAGCTGTTTTTT
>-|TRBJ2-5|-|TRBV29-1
CSAGTAKETQYF
TGCAGCGCAGGGACTGCCAAAGAGACCCAGTACTTC
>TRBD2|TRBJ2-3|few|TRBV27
CASSFGPTSGSTDTQYF
TGTGCCAGCAGTTTCGGTCCTACTAGCGGGAGTACAGATACGCAGTATTTT
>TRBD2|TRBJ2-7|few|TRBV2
CASSLDSGRTYEQYF
TGTGCCAGCAGCCTTGATAGCGGGAGGACCTACGAGCAGTACTTC
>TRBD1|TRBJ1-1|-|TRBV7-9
CASSPPTGTTEAFF
TGTGCCAGCAGCCCCCCGACAGGGACCACTGAAGCTTTCTTT
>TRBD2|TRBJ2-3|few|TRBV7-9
CASSPSVAGTDTQYF
TGTGCCAGCAGCCCGTCGGTAGCGGGGACAGATACGCAGTATTTT
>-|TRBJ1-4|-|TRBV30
CAWTYATNEKLFF
TGTGCCTGGACCTATGCAACTAATGAAAAACTGTTTTTT
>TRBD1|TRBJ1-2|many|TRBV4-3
CASSQGRSQGAGGYTF
TGCGCCAGCAGCCAAGGAAGGAGCCAGGGGGCCGGAGGCTACACCTTC